This T cell receptor beta chain was identified in a study of T-cell memory formation after mild COVID-19. MiXCR, run by TCRdb on the 5' RACE reads, gives a single entry per CDR3 protein. The sample shows about 430,000 distinct CDR3 sequences, more than 15% of them seen only once. V shed 4 bases and J 6 bases; nucleotides not matched to a gene: 8. CDR3 size: 15 residues. From germline, CDR1 is SGHTA and CDR2 FQGNSA. The sample holds many counts of this clonotype. This sequence was found in a man younger than 30 who had mild COVID-19 (a few samples of this study predate the infection). Cell type and time point are not known. This rearrangement joins TRBV7-2 to TRBJ2-1; 8 bases align to TRBD2. Sequencing used PBMCs or a T cell subset sorted from them (not recorded which). The CDR3 nucleotides read TGTGCCAGCAGCTCGGGGGGGCTAGCTCTCAATGAGCAGTTCTTC. This gives the protein CASSSGGLALNEQFF.